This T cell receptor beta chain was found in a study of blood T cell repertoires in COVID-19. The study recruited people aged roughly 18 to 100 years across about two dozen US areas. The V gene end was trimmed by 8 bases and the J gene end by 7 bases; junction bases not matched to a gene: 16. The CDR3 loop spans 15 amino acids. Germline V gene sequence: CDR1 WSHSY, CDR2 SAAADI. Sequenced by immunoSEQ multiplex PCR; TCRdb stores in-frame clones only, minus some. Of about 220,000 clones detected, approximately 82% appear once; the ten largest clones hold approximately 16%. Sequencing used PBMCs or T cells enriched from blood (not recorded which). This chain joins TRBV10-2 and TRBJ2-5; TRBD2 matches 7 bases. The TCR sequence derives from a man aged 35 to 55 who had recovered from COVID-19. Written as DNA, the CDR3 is TGCGCCAGCGCCCCGGGGGGAGGGCGGCAGGGGACCCAGTACTTC. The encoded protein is CASAPGGGRQGTQYF.